This T cell receptor (beta chain) was captured by sequencing in a study of human T cells and chemical hapten exposure. For the study at large: Epicutaneous patch tests delivered 0.01% DPC to the upper back, with evaluation at 6 days. Study-level findings and limits: Sensitization with DPC brought no change to TCRs above 1 in 1000 in frequency.

Documented time point: patch test 1, 2 weeks after DPC sensitization. Treatment of the sample: therapeutic diphenylcyclopropenone sensitization with weekly scalp DPC. This clonotype was detected a few times. Its antigen is not known. Library preparation tagged each individual cDNA molecule with a unique molecular identifier. TCRdb independently ran MiXCR on the RACE reads; one entry per CDR3 protein. The sample shows about 80,000 distinct CDR3 sequences, approximately 8% of them seen only once. The TCR was taken from a woman in her twenties or thirties with alopecia areata. Some clones in this sample may be carry-over from other donors' samples. The sequencing here drew on whole blood, taken in connection with sensitization to the hapten diphenylcyclopropenone (DPC).

The CDR3 DNA reads TGCGCCAGCAGCCAAGATCGAATAGCTTTTGATACGCAGTATTTT. Protein: CASSQDRIAFDTQYF. The chain links TRBV4-1 to TRBJ2-3; D gene uncertain. Germline-derived CDR1 and CDR2 are MGHRA and YSYEKL. Trimming took 0 bases from V and 6 from J, leaving 13 bases between them. The CDR3 contains 15 residues.